The 16 T cell receptor beta chains given below trace back to one sample, sequenced in a study of cytomegalovirus exposure and HLA in healthy donors. The PCR used 60 Vbeta and 13 Jbeta primers. The protocol was immunoSEQ multiplex PCR, while the TCRdb copy is restricted to in-frame clones and leaves out a portion. Here the sample spans roughly 200,000 clones, over 70% being singletons. Source material: PBMCs. These receptors all stem from a man between 25 and 39 years old in good health and CMV-seronegative.

The J gene is TRBJ2-1, the V gene TRBV5-8; D may be TRBD2 (5 bases). Germline V gene lookup returns CDR1 SGHTS and CDR2 YDEGEE. The CDR3 is made up of 13 amino acids. V was clipped by 2 bases and J by 9 bases, with 12 bases between them. CDR3 protein: CASSFAGFGEQFF. The CDR3 nucleotides are TGTGCCAGCAGCTTCGCGGGTTTCGGTGAGCAGTTCTTC. Together with reference TRBV5-8 and TRBJ2-1, the CDR3 gives the full variable domain: EAGVTQSPTHLIKTRGQQATLRCSPISGHTSVYWYQQALGLGLQFLLWYDEGEERNRGNFPPRFSGRQFPNYSSELNVNALELEDSALYLCASSFAGFGEQFFGPGTRLTVL.

Concerning this clone: An end of the junction does not agree with germline; a read error may underlie this. The V call is TRBV6-5, the J call TRBJ2-1; TRBD2 matches at 9 bases. CDR1 is MNHEY, CDR2 SVGAGI, per germline. The CDR3 covers 13 residues. The DNA of the CDR3 is TGTGCCAGCAGCCGAGAGAGCGGGGGGCTCCCCATCTTC. This translates into CASSRESGGLPIF.

This rearrangement joins TRBV5-6 to TRBJ1-5, with 9 bases identical to TRBD1. The V gene's germline CDR1 is SGHDT and CDR2 YYEEEE. The CDR3 loop spans 16 amino acids. Trimming at V came to 1 base and at J to 3 bases, leaving 5 bases not matched to a gene. The CDR3 loop is CASSLSRDRVNQPQHF. CDR3 nucleotide sequence: TGTGCCAGCAGCTTGTCCCGGGACAGGGTCAATCAGCCCCAGCATTTT.

The chain's CDR3 is CASSQGDREGTYEQYF. The CDR3 nucleotides are TGCGCCAGCAGCCAAGGGGACAGGGAGGGAACCTACGAGCAGTACTTC. The gene calls are TRBV4-3 and TRBJ2-7; 9 positions match TRBD1. Germline CDR1 and CDR2: LGHNA and YSLEER. The CDR3 has 16 residues. J was trimmed by 2 bases and V by 1 base; bases with no gene match: 6.

This rearrangement joins TRBV28 to TRBJ2-7; D gene unclear. In germline, CDR1 is MDHEN, CDR2 SYDVKM. CDR3 length: 15 amino acids. Trimming left V 6 bases short and J 3 bases short, with 18 bases between. This CDR3 reads CASSLGGRKLYEQYF. The CDR3 DNA sequence: TGTGCCAGCAGCTTAGGTGGTAGAAAGCTCTACGAGCAGTACTTC.

A word on this clone: Its ends do not fully match the called genes, so a read error is possible. The chain uses TRBV7-9 and TRBJ2-7, with TRBD1 identical over 8 bases. The CDR3 is made up of 15 amino acids. The germline V gene has CDR1 SEHNR and CDR2 FQNEAQ (reference sequence). This CDR3 reads CSSSLGDRREWEQYF. CDR3 nucleotide sequence: TGTTCCAGCAGCCTCGGGGACAGGCGTGAGTGGGAGCAGTACTTC.

The chain couples TRBV6-6 to TRBJ2-4; possible D gene TRBD1, 6 bases. This CDR3 has 16 residues. The V end lost 8 bases, the J end lost 0 bases, and 17 bases lay between the germline ends. Germline assignment: CDR1 MNHNY and CDR2 SVGAGI (reference sequence). CDR3 residues: CASGFRDKIAKNIQYF. In DNA form, the CDR3 reads TGTGCCAGCGGATTCCGGGACAAAATAGCCAAAAACATTCAGTACTTC.

The V gene is TRBV6-5, the J gene TRBJ2-1; D call uncertain. The CDR3 contains 13 residues. Germline V gene sequence: CDR1 MNHEY, CDR2 SVGAGI. V lost 2 bases and J 6 bases, leaving 8 bases between the germline ends. CDR3 sequence reads: CASSYDQSNEQFF. In nucleotides, the CDR3 is TGTGCCAGCAGTTACGATCAGTCCAATGAGCAGTTCTTC.

The chain couples TRBV27 to TRBJ2-7, with D tentatively TRBD1 (6 bases). Germline values: CDR1 MNHEY, CDR2 SMNVEV (reference sequence). Trimming stripped 4 bases from V and 4 bases from J, with 11 bases between. The CDR3 covers 13 residues. The CDR3 protein is CASSWTQGYEQYF. DNA of the CDR3: TGTGCCAGCAGTTGGACCCAGGGGTACGAGCAGTACTTC.

The chain employs TRBV7-9 and TRBJ2-5; weak D call: TRBD1 (5 bases). The germline gives CDR1 SEHNR, CDR2 FQNEAQ (reference sequence). The CDR3 runs to 14 residues. Trimming removed 5 bases at V and 5 bases at J, with 15 bases between. DNA for the CDR3: TGTGCCAGCAGCCACAGGACCCAATCGGAGACCCAGTACTTC. This gives the protein CASSHRTQSETQYF.

The genes are TRBV6-6 and TRBJ2-3; TRBD2 matches 12 bases. Germline CDR1 MNHNY, CDR2 SVGAGI (reference sequence). Germline trimming cut 6 bases from V and 0 bases from J; bases unmatched to any gene: 4. The CDR3 runs to 16 residues. The CDR3 nucleotides are TGTGCCAGCAGCCTACTAGCGGGAGGTAGCACAGATACGCAGTATTTT. Its protein is CASSLLAGGSTDTQYF.

In this sample, this clone turned up a few times. The rearrangement links TRBV4-1 to TRBJ2-7; 9 bases map to TRBD1. V lost 0 bases, J lost 3 bases, and 6 bases stayed unmatched. This CDR3 has 16 amino acids. The germline gives CDR1 MGHRA, CDR2 YSYEKL. The CDR3 coding sequence is TGCGCCAGCAGCCAAGATGGGACAGGGACGGTCTACGAGCAGTACTTC. It yields the protein CASSQDGTGTVYEQYF.

J is TRBJ2-2 and V is TRBV19; 7 nucleotides align to TRBD1. Germline CDR1 reads LNHDA; CDR2 reads SQIVND (reference sequence). The CDR3 runs 19 residues. With V trimmed by 9 bases and J by 2 bases, 21 bases remained unmatched. The CDR3 is CASSARTGRKKDNTGELFF. The CDR3 DNA reads TGTGCCAGCTCCGCTAGGACAGGTAGAAAAAAAGATAACACCGGGGAGCTGTTTTTT.

The sample holds one count of this clone. The genes are TRBV7-9 and TRBJ2-6; 9 bases align to TRBD1. With V trimmed by 5 bases and J by 0 bases, 8 bases remained unmatched. This CDR3 is built from 18 residues. Germline CDR1 SEHNR, CDR2 FQNEAQ (reference sequence). CDR3 loop: CASSGPGQGLSGANVLTF. The CDR3 DNA reads TGTGCCAGCAGCGGACCGGGACAGGGCCTCTCTGGGGCCAACGTCCTGACTTTC.

Notes on this clone: The junction departs from germline at one end; a sequencing error may be responsible. This rearrangement joins TRBV6-6 to TRBJ2-3; 15 positions match TRBD2. The CDR3 length is 14 residues. Per the germline V gene, CDR1 is MNHNY and CDR2 is SVGAGI (reference sequence). CDR3 bases: TGTGCCAGCAGTCAAGGACTAGCGGGGGGGGTGTGGCATTTT. It specifies CASSQGLAGGVWHF.

This clone came up once. CDR3 nucleotides: TGTGCCAGCCCTCCTTTTTGGGCGTACTATGGCTACACCTTC. This translates into CASPPFWAYYGYTF. The rearrangement uses TRBV25-1 and TRBJ1-2; D is unresolved. This CDR3 comprises 14 residues. Looked up from germline, CDR1 is MGHDK and CDR2 is SYGVNS. Trimming removed 8 bases from V and 3 bases from J, with 16 bases in between.